This T cell receptor beta chain was identified during a study of T cells in Graves' hyperthyroidism and ophthalmopathy. The CDR3 consists of 14 residues. V gave up 2 bases and J gave up 3 bases, with 11 bases separating them. Per the germline V gene, CDR1 is SGHTA and CDR2 is FQGNSA. Regions amplified from RNA transcripts were the TCR beta CDR3 regions. Using the HTBI primer set, a first-round RT-PCR was run on the TCR CDR3. TCRdb recomputed calls from the multiplex PCR reads with MiXCR, one row per CDR3 protein. The sample consists of 350,000 or so distinct CDR3 sequences, 17% of them appearing once.

This TCR came from a woman aged 30 to 39 with Graves' hyperthyroidism that later progressed to Graves' ophthalmopathy. The chain uses TRBV7-2 and TRBJ2-7; D gene ambiguous. The sample consisted of blood. Here the CDR3 reads CASSLQTAIYEQYF. The DNA of the CDR3 is TGTGCCAGCAGCTTACAAACAGCAATCTACGAGCAGTACTTC.